Listed below are T cell receptor beta chains from one sample, sequenced in a study of beta chain features in type 1 diabetes. Clones were read by immunoSEQ multiplex PCR, and TCRdb kept only the in-frame ones, dropping some. The sample holds 150,000 to 170,000 clones, around 10% seen once. The sample consisted of central memory CD4+ T cells from blood. The receptors shown here come from a man under 40 with type 1 diabetes. CDR3s include the opening cysteine and the closing phenylalanine or tryptophan. The order of the fields is V gene, J gene, CDR3 protein.

v_gene: TRBV4-3; j_gene: TRBJ1-2; CDR3aa: CASSQDLGARGYTF
v_gene: TRBV28; j_gene: TRBJ2-2; CDR3aa: CASSFFPGTSFAGELFF
v_gene: TRBV5-1; j_gene: TRBJ2-7; CDR3aa: CASSVDRAYEQYF
v_gene: TRBV9; j_gene: TRBJ2-1; CDR3aa: CASSVVGDEQFF
v_gene: TRBV5-1; j_gene: TRBJ2-1; CDR3aa: CASSLRGQGDNEQFF
v_gene: TRBV29-1; j_gene: TRBJ1-1; CDR3aa: CSVEGGLNTEAFF
v_gene: TRBV2; j_gene: TRBJ2-5; CDR3aa: CASTGGPKTQYF
v_gene: TRBV18; j_gene: TRBJ2-6; CDR3aa: CASSPPGQGSSGANVLTF
v_gene: TRBV14; j_gene: TRBJ2-2; CDR3aa: CASSQMVQGGGELFF
v_gene: TRBV4-2; j_gene: TRBJ2-7; CDR3aa: CASSGLTGSYEQYF
v_gene: TRBV2; j_gene: TRBJ2-1; CDR3aa: CASTVGLAGLNEQFF
v_gene: TRBV5-6; j_gene: TRBJ1-2; CDR3aa: CASSLVQALGGYTF
v_gene: TRBV25-1; j_gene: TRBJ2-3; CDR3aa: CASSFGATDTQYF
v_gene: TRBV2; j_gene: TRBJ2-7; CDR3aa: CASMSRQADEQYF
v_gene: TRBV21-1; j_gene: TRBJ2-7; CDR3aa: CASSKEGVSYEQYF
v_gene: TRBV13; j_gene: TRBJ1-1; CDR3aa: CASSLPRVTEAFF
v_gene: TRBV28; j_gene: TRBJ2-1; CDR3aa: CASLGQGSNEQFF
v_gene: TRBV11-2; j_gene: TRBJ2-2; CDR3aa: CASSLGAGQWKGGELFF
v_gene: TRBV9; j_gene: TRBJ1-5; CDR3aa: CASSVDGGGDQPQHF
v_gene: TRBV2; j_gene: TRBJ2-2; CDR3aa: CASSSHFGQGELFF
v_gene: TRBV14; j_gene: TRBJ2-2; CDR3aa: CASSQLGTSRNTGELFF
v_gene: TRBV28; j_gene: TRBJ1-2; CDR3aa: CASSFRRGAYGYTF
v_gene: TRBV13; j_gene: TRBJ1-1; CDR3aa: CASSLARLNTEAFF
v_gene: TRBV28; j_gene: TRBJ1-4; CDR3aa: CASSLTVHKGWLFF
v_gene: TRBV6-6; j_gene: TRBJ2-7; CDR3aa: CASRTDTGTGDEQYF
v_gene: TRBV5-1; j_gene: TRBJ2-5; CDR3aa: CASSILGGRIVETQYF
v_gene: TRBV7-2; j_gene: TRBJ2-1; CDR3aa: CASNPSSSYNEQFF
v_gene: TRBV5-4; j_gene: TRBJ1-1; CDR3aa: CASSGGKNTEAFF
v_gene: TRBV28; j_gene: TRBJ2-6; CDR3aa: CASSPGGANVLTF
v_gene: TRBV6-1; j_gene: TRBJ2-5; CDR3aa: CASSGQIQETQYF
v_gene: TRBV7-2; j_gene: TRBJ2-1; CDR3aa: CASSLGLDNEQFF
v_gene: TRBV25-1; j_gene: TRBJ2-1; CDR3aa: CASSAPGQPYNEQFF
v_gene: TRBV7-9; j_gene: TRBJ1-2; CDR3aa: CASSRTGTGYTF
v_gene: TRBV7-9; j_gene: TRBJ2-5; CDR3aa: CASSFSEGTQYF
v_gene: TRBV28; j_gene: TRBJ2-1; CDR3aa: CASRPWLEGDNEQFF
v_gene: TRBV28; j_gene: TRBJ2-7; CDR3aa: CASSLGRTGLALSFF
v_gene: TRBV5-1; j_gene: TRBJ2-5; CDR3aa: CASSRNTGGVQETQYF
v_gene: TRBV4-1; j_gene: TRBJ2-2; CDR3aa: CASSLTRGRNTGELFF
v_gene: TRBV2; j_gene: TRBJ2-7; CDR3aa: CASRAGLAETYEQYF
v_gene: TRBV14; j_gene: TRBJ2-2; CDR3aa: CASSQVRRIGTGELFF
v_gene: TRBV27; j_gene: TRBJ1-1; CDR3aa: CASSRLQGTGTEAFF
v_gene: TRBV6-5; j_gene: TRBJ1-2; CDR3aa: CASGQGRNYGYTF
v_gene: TRBV9; j_gene: TRBJ2-5; CDR3aa: CASSAGDLQETQYF
v_gene: TRBV5-4; j_gene: TRBJ1-1; CDR3aa: CASRPTGGTEAFF
v_gene: TRBV5-6; j_gene: TRBJ1-2; CDR3aa: CASSLQGIYGYTF
v_gene: TRBV27; j_gene: TRBJ2-2; CDR3aa: CAIWTGGTGELFF
v_gene: TRBV5-4; j_gene: TRBJ2-5; CDR3aa: CASSRPGFQETQYF
v_gene: TRBV7-9; j_gene: TRBJ1-1; CDR3aa: CASSSERGTEAFF
v_gene: TRBV6-1; j_gene: TRBJ2-7; CDR3aa: CASSRKTSESYEQYF
v_gene: TRBV5-1; j_gene: TRBJ2-3; CDR3aa: CASSPGLGLPTDTQYF
v_gene: TRBV6-5; j_gene: TRBJ2-4; CDR3aa: CASTEQGRDIQYF
v_gene: TRBV9; j_gene: TRBJ2-5; CDR3aa: CASSSGGETQYF
v_gene: TRBV7-9; j_gene: TRBJ1-1; CDR3aa: CASSLLTEAFF
v_gene: TRBV9; j_gene: TRBJ2-1; CDR3aa: CASSVGISGGSNEQFF
v_gene: TRBV7-3; j_gene: TRBJ2-3; CDR3aa: CASSSALRVGTGYPDTQYF
v_gene: TRBV27; j_gene: TRBJ2-3; CDR3aa: CASRTYTDTQYF